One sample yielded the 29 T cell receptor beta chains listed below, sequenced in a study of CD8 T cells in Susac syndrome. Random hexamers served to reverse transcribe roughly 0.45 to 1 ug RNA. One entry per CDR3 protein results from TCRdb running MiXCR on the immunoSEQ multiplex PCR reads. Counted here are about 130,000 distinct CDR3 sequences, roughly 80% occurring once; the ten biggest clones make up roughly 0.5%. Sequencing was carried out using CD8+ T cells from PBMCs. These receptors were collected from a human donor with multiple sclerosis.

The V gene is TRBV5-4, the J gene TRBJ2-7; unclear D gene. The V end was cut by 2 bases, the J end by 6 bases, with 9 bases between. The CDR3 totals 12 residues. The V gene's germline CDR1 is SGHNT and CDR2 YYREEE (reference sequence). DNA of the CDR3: TGTGCCAGCAGCTTCGGGTCGGCCGAGCAGTACTTC. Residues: CASSFGSAEQYF.

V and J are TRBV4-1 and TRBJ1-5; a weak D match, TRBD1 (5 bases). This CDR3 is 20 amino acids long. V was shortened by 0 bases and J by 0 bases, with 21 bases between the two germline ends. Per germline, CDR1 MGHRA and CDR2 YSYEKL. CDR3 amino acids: CASSQDETDIWSVSNQPQHF. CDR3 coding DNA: TGCGCCAGCAGCCAAGATGAGACAGATATTTGGTCCGTTAGCAATCAGCCCCAGCATTTT.

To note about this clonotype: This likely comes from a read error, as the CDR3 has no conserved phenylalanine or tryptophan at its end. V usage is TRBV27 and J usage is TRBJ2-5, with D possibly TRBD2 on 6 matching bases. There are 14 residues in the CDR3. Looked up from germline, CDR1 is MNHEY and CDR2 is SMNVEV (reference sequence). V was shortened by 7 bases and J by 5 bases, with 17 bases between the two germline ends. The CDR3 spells CASTPTGARETQYL. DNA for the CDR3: TGTGCCAGCACCCCAACGGGAGCTAGGGAGACCCAGTACCTC.

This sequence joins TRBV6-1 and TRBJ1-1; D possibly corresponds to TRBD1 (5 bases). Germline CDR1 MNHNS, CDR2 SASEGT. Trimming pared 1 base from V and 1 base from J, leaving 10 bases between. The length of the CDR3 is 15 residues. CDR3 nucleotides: TGTGCCAGCAGTGAAGATACCGGGGCGAACACTGAAGCTTTCTTT. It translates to CASSEDTGANTEAFF.

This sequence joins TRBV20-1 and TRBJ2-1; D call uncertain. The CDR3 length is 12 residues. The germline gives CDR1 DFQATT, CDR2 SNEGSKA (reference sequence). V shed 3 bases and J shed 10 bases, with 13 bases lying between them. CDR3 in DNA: TGCAGTGCTAGGATCTCTAAATTAGAGCAGTTCTTC. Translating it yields CSARISKLEQFF.

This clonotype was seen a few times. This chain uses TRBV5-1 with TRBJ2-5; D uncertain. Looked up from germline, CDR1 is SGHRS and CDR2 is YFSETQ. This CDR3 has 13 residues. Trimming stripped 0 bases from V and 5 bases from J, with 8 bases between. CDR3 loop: CASSLDSEETQYF. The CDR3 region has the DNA TGCGCCAGCAGCTTGGACTCGGAGGAGACCCAGTACTTC.

CDR3 in DNA: TGCAGTGCTACTGATGGGGAAAGGCCCCAGCATTTT. Protein sequence: CSATDGERPQHF. J is TRBJ1-5 and V is TRBV20-1; D is unresolved. V dropped 4 bases and J dropped 9 bases, with 13 bases sitting between them. Germline V gives CDR1 DFQATT, CDR2 SNEGSKA (reference sequence). The CDR3 has 12 residues.

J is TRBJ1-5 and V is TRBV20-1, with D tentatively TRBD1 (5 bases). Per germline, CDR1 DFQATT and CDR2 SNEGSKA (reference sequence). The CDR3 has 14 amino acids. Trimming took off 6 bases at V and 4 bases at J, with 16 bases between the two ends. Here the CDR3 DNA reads TGCAGTGCCCCCGGGACCCTGGGGAATCAGCCCCAGCATTTT. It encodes CSAPGTLGNQPQHF.

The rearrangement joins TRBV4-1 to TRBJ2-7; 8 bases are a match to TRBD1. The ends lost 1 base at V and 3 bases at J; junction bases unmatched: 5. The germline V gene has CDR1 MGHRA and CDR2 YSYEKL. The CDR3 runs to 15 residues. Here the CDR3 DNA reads TGCGCCAGCAGCCAAGGACAGGGGAATAACTACGAGCAGTACTTC. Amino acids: CASSQGQGNNYEQYF.

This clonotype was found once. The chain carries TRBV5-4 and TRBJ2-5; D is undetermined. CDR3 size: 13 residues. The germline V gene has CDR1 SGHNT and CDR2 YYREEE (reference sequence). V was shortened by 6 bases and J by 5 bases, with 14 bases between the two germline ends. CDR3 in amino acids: CASTPKTGETQYF. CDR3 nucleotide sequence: TGTGCCAGCACCCCAAAAACCGGTGAGACCCAGTACTTC.

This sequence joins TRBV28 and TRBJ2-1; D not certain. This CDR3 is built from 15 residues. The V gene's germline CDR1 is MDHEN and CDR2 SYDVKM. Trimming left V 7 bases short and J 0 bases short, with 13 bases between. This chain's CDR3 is CASTPWSGSYNEQFF. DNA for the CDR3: TGTGCCAGCACCCCCTGGTCGGGCTCCTACAATGAGCAGTTCTTC.

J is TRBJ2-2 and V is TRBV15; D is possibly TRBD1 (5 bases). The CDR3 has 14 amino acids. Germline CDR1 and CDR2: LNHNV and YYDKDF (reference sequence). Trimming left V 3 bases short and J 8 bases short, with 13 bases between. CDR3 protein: CATSRGLGSGELFF. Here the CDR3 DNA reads TGTGCCACCAGCAGGGGGCTGGGGTCAGGGGAGCTGTTTTTT.

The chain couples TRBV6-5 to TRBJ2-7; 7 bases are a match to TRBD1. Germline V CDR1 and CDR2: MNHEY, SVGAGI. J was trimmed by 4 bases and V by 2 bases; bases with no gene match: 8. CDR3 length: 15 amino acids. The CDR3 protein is CASSYSQGETYEQYF. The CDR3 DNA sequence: TGTGCCAGCAGTTACAGCCAGGGGGAGACGTACGAGCAGTACTTC.

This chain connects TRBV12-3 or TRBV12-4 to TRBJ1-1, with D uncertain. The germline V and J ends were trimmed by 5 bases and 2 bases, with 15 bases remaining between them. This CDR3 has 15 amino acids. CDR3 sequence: CASSPHAGLNTEAFF. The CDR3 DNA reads TGTGCCAGCAGTCCCCATGCGGGCTTAAACACTGAAGCTTTCTTT.

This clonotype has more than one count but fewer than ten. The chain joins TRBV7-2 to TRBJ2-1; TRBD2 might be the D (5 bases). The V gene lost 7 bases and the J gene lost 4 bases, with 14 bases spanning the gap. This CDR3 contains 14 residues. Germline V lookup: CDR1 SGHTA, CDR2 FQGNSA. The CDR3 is CASTLLRGYNEQFF. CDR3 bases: TGTGCCAGCACCCTCCTCCGCGGGTACAATGAGCAGTTCTTC.

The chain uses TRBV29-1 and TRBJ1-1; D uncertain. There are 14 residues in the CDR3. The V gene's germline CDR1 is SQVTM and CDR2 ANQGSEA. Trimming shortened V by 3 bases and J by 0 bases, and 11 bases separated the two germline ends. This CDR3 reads CSVDGQPMNTEAFF. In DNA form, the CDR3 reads TGCAGCGTTGATGGGCAGCCCATGAACACTGAAGCTTTCTTT.

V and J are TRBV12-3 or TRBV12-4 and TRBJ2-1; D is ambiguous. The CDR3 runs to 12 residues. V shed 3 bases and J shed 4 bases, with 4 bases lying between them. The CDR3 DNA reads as TGTGCCAGCAGTTTCATATACAATGAGCAGTTCTTC. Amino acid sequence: CASSFIYNEQFF.

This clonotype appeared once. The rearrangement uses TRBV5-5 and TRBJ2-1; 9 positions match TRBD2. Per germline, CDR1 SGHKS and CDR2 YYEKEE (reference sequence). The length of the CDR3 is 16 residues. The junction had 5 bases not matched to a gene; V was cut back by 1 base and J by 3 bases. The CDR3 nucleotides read TGTGCCAGCAGCTTGACCCCGCGGGGGGGCTACAATGAGCAGTTCTTC. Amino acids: CASSLTPRGGYNEQFF. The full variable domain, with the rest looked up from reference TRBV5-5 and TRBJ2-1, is DAGVTQSPTHLIKTRGQQVTLRCSPISGHKSVSWYQQVLGQGPQFIFQYYEKEERGRGNFPDRFSARQFPNYSSELNVNALLLGDSALYLCASSLTPRGGYNEQFFGPGTRLTVL.

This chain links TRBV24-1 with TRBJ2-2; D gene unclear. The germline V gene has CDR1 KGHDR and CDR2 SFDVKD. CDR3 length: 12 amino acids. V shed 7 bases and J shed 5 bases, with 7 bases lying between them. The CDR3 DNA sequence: TGTGCCACCAGGGTCCAAACCGGGGAGCTGTTTTTT. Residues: CATRVQTGELFF.

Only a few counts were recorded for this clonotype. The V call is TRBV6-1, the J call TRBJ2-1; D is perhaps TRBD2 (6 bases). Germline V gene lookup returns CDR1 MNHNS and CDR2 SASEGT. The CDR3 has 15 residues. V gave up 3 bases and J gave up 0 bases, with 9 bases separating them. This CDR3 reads CASSDKRASYNEQFF. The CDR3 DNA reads TGTGCCAGCAGTGACAAGCGGGCCTCCTACAATGAGCAGTTCTTC.

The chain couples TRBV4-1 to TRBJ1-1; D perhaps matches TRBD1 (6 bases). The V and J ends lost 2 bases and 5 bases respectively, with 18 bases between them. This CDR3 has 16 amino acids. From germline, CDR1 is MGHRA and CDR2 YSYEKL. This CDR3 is CASSQPIFTGLTEAFF. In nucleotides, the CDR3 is TGCGCCAGCAGCCAACCGATTTTTACAGGGCTAACTGAAGCTTTCTTT.

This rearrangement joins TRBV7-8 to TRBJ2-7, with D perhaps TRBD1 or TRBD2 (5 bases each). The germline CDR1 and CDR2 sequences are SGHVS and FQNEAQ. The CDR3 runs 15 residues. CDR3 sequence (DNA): TGTGCCAGCAGCTTTTATCGCCAGGCCGTAGGGGAGCAGCACGTC. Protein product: CASSFYRQAVGEQHV.

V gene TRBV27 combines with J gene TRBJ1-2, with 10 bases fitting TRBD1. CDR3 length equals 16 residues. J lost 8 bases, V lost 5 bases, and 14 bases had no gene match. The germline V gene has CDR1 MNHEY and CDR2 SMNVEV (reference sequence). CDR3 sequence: CASSPLDRGPVEGYTF. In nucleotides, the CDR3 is TGTGCCAGCAGTCCCCTTGACAGGGGGCCGGTTGAGGGCTACACCTTC.

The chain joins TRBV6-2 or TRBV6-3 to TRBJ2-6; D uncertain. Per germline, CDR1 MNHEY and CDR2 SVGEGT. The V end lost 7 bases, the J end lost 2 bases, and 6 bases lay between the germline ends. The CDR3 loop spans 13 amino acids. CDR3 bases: TGTGCCAGCACTGGGGCTGGGGCCAACGTCCTGACTTTC. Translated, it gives CASTGAGANVLTF.

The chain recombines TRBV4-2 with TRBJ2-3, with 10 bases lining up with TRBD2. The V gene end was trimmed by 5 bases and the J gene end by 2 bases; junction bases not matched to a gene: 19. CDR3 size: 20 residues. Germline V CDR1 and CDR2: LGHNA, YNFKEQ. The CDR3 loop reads CASSSRLAGHGEGNTDTQYF. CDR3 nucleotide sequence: TGTGCCAGCAGCTCACGACTAGCGGGTCACGGAGAGGGGAACACAGATACGCAGTATTTT.

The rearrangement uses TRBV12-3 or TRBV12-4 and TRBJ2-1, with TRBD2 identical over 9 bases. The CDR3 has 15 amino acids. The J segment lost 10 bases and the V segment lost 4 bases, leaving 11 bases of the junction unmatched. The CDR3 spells CASSWAGGPSGEQFF. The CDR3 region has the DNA TGTGCCAGCAGTTGGGCGGGAGGGCCGTCGGGCGAGCAGTTCTTC.

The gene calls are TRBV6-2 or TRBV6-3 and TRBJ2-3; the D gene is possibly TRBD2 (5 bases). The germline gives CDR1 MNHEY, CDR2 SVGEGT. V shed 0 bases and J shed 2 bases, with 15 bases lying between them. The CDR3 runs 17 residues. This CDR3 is CASSYSKAGRPTDTQYF. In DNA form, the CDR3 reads TGTGCCAGCAGTTACTCCAAGGCGGGCAGGCCCACAGATACGCAGTATTTT.

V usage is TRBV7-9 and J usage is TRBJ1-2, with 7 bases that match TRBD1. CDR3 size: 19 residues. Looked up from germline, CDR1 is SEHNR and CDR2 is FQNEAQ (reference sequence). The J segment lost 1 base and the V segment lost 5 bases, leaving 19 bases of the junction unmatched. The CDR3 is CASSVVPGTVADYNYGYTF. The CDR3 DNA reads TGTGCCAGCAGCGTAGTCCCCGGGACAGTCGCTGATTATAACTATGGCTACACCTTC.

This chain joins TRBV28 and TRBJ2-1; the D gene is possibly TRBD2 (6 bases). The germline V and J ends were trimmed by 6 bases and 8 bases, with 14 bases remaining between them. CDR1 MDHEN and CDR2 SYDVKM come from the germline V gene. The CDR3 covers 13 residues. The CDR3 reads CASSWEESDEQFF. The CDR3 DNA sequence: TGTGCCAGCAGCTGGGAGGAGAGCGATGAGCAGTTCTTC.